The present T cell receptor beta chain was sequenced within a study of T cell responses to AZD1222 COVID-19 vaccine (dated by TCRdb to 2020 to 2022). Describing the broader study: AZD1222 recipients with second doses at about 4 weeks or about 12 weeks were pooled, because spike-specific TCR depth and breadth did not differ between schedules. Enrollment into the trials was organized by age into subgroups of 18-55, 56-69 and 70-plus years, and those subgroups contained roughly 150, 30 and 60 TCR-sequenced participants, respectively. TCR sequencing was performed for 233 trial participants, of whom approximately 200 were given two doses of AZD1222 and about 25 were given two doses of MenACWY control vaccine. Summary of the overall study and its limitations: Reportedly, close to half of the unique spike-specific TCRs recognized epitopes lying outside the regions that are mutated in the B.1.351 and B.1.1.7 variants. The 56-69-year group was small, and its depth increase did not reach significance, likely because of low power. The vaccine-associated CD4 TCRs covered the entire spike protein, and the dominant responses fell in regions 160-218 and 743-854. Conclusions about previously exposed vaccinees are limited because only six or seven AZD1222 recipients were SARS-CoV-2 seropositive at baseline. Because no day 14 peak-response samples were available, the repertoires could be characterized only after the peak T cell response. Most participants were white British and females outnumbered males, and the authors suggested that clonal diversity may have been underestimated. After two AZD1222 doses, both the breadth and the depth of spike-specific TCRs were significantly higher than at day 0 and than in MenACWY recipients.

The CDR3 spans 13 residues, from the cysteine through the phenylalanine. The entry retains the CDR3 DNA only, 39 bases that are in frame from base 1. Germline trimming: 4 bases from V, 4 bases from J; junction bases outside gene matches: 2. In the germline V gene, CDR1 corresponds to ENHRY and CDR2 to SYGVKD. Reading the label with the study, this specimen's time point is: baseline before first vaccination. Samples from vaccinated people were obtained from the UK trials COV001 and COV002, which included a single-blind randomized controlled phase 2/3 trial of AZD1222 (ChAdOx1 nCoV-19) in healthy adults. For TCRbeta chain sequencing, PBMC samples were collected from trial participants at day 0 and at day 28 after the second dose. This clone was recorded once. There is no known antigen for this receptor. No base quality values were provided; no much bigger clone lies one nucleotide off. The CDR3 regions of human TCRbeta chains were analyzed by immunosequencing. In the original analysis: TCRs in the repertoires were compared against a reference library of SARS-CoV-2-specific TCRs that had been generated with the MIRA antigen-specificity platform. Breadth meant the fraction of unique TCRs that were SARS-CoV-2-associated, whereas depth meant the fraction of total T cells that were SARS-CoV-2-associated. Using the MIRA data, each spike-specific TCR was assigned both to the spike region to which the TCR was reactive and to a CD4 or CD8 class. Log10-transformed breadth and depth values were compared by one-way ANOVA with Sidak's multiple comparisons tests. TCRdb's version of the immuneACCESS table is confined to in-frame rearrangements and falls short of the full clone set. An unresolved V gene accounts for under half of the shortfall where checked; the remainder is of unknown origin. Clone size and the V and J calls come from that table; the DNA yielded D and trimming. A total of some 120,000 clones appear in this sample, 70% to 90% of them only once. The ten largest account for about 1.6% of the sample.

This specimen was peripheral blood, taken on day 0 of AZD1222 vaccination. The V gene is TRBV10-3 and the J gene is TRBJ2-5, with 8 middle bases fitting TRBD2. The sequence was collected from an adult in good health. The DNA is TGTGCCATCAGTGTCCGGGAGGGAGAGACCCAGTACTTC. This is translated as CAISVREGETQYF.